The 23 T cell receptor beta chains given below trace back to one sample, sequenced in a study of molecular identifiers for immune sequencing clone quantification. TCRdb re-called the PCR reads through MiXCR, storing one row per CDR3 protein. This table has some 89,000 distinct CDR3 sequences, roughly 26% appearing once. The sample comprised naive CD8+ T cells from blood, with Jurkat cell RNA spiked in. Specified subset: FACS-sorted CD8+CD4-CCR7+CD45RA+ naive T cells. These receptors were taken from a human donor in good health. Some libraries in this study had Jurkat cell RNA spiked in.

This clonotype was found many times. This chain connects TRBV6-5 to TRBJ1-1, with D perhaps matching TRBD1 (6 bases). Germline CDR1 reads MNHEY; CDR2 reads SVGAGI. The CDR3 is 13 amino acids. V lost 5 bases and J lost 4, with 11 bases in between. The CDR3 reads CASSLGTSTEAFF. The DNA of the CDR3 is TGTGCCAGCAGTCTAGGGACATCCACTGAAGCTTTCTTT.

This clonotype was seen ten or more times. This chain joins TRBV7-2 and TRBJ2-1, with 10 bases fitting TRBD2. This CDR3 comprises 17 residues. J was trimmed by 4 bases and V by 0 bases; bases with no gene match: 6. Germline V lookup: CDR1 SGHTA, CDR2 FQGNSA. CDR3 protein: CASSLAPLAGAYNEQFF. For the CDR3, the DNA is TGTGCCAGCAGCTTAGCGCCGCTAGCGGGGGCTTACAATGAGCAGTTCTTC.

J is TRBJ2-7 and V is TRBV6-5; the D is unclear. Germline assignment: CDR1 MNHEY and CDR2 SVGAGI. With 2 bases removed from V and 7 bases from J, the gap between germline ends came to 12 bases. The length of the CDR3 is 13 residues. CDR3 in amino acids: CASSYAAPGEQYF. CDR3 coding DNA: TGTGCCAGCAGTTACGCAGCCCCGGGTGAGCAGTACTTC.

This clonotype was seen at least ten times. The chain links TRBV4-3 to TRBJ2-7, with 8 nucleotides matching TRBD2. Losses at the gene ends were 5 bases for V and 5 bases for J; bases not matched to a gene: 11. The CDR3 length is 15 residues. Per germline, CDR1 LGHNA and CDR2 YSLEER. Here the CDR3 reads CASSEGSAGEHEQYF. In nucleotides, the CDR3 is TGCGCCAGCAGCGAAGGGTCAGCGGGGGAGCACGAGCAGTACTTC.

Ten or more counts support this clonotype. The chain couples TRBV10-1 to TRBJ2-5, with TRBD2 matching over 9 bases. Germline loops: CDR1 WNHNN, CDR2 SYGVQD (reference sequence). Losses at the gene ends were 0 bases for V and 4 bases for J; bases not matched to a gene: 6. There are 16 residues in the CDR3. CDR3: CASSESGSGGLETQYF. DNA for the CDR3: TGCGCCAGCAGTGAGTCTGGTAGCGGGGGCTTAGAGACCCAGTACTTC.

Concerning this clonotype itself: It may be a read error: a sequence one base away is much more abundant. The chain has TRBV28 and TRBJ2-5; 11 nucleotides match TRBD1. V lost 5 bases and J lost 7; bases outside the gene matches: 9. This CDR3 is 15 amino acids long. Germline loops: CDR1 MDHEN, CDR2 SYDVKM. The chain's CDR3 is CASSQDRGPGRTQYF. The CDR3 coding sequence is TGTGCCAGCAGTCAGGACAGGGGGCCTGGAAGGACCCAGTACTTC. The full variable domain, in which reference TRBV28 and TRBJ2-5 provide the parts outside the CDR3, is DVKVTQSSRYLVKRTGEKVFLECVQDMDHENMFWYRQDPGLGLRLIYFSYDVKMKEKGDIPEGYSVSREKKERFSLILESASTNQTSMYLCASSQDRGPGRTQYFGPGTRLLVL.

V gene TRBV5-5 combines with J gene TRBJ2-1; TRBD2 matches 10 bases. Looked up from germline, CDR1 is SGHKS and CDR2 is YYEKEE (reference sequence). V lost 0 bases, J lost 0 bases, and 3 bases stayed unmatched. The CDR3 loop spans 17 amino acids. This CDR3 is CASSLVPSGSSYNEQFF. In DNA, the CDR3 is TGTGCCAGCAGCTTGGTCCCTAGCGGGAGCTCCTACAATGAGCAGTTCTTC.

About this clonotype itself: A read error may explain this, as a much larger clone is one base away. The chain recombines TRBV25-1 with TRBJ1-4; TRBD1 matches 8 bases. Germline V gene data show CDR1 as MGHDK and CDR2 as SYGVNS. The trim removed 4 bases at V and 7 bases at J, leaving 5 bases unmatched. This CDR3 is 14 amino acids long. CDR3 residues: CASSGLTGVEKLFF. The CDR3 DNA reads as TGTGCCAGCAGTGGGCTGACAGGGGTTGAAAAACTGTTTTTT.

This clonotype occurred many times. The chain combines TRBV4-1 with TRBJ2-3; 7 bases are shared with TRBD2. CDR3 length: 15 amino acids. From germline, CDR1 is MGHRA and CDR2 YSYEKL. V was pared by 1 base and J by 6 bases, with 7 bases of the junction left unmatched. The CDR3 sequence is CASSQAGGLMDTQYF. The CDR3 DNA follows: TGCGCCAGCAGCCAAGCGGGGGGTCTGATGGATACGCAGTATTTT.

This clonotype was picked up many times. The chain recombines TRBV5-1 with TRBJ1-5; TRBD1 matches at 7 bases. CDR3 length equals 16 residues. The junction had 4 bases not matched to a gene; V was cut back by 0 bases and J by 1 base. The germline V gene has CDR1 SGHRS and CDR2 YFSETQ. CDR3 loop: CASSLGTGTSNQPQHF. The CDR3 DNA reads as TGCGCCAGCAGCTTGGGGACAGGAACGAGCAATCAGCCCCAGCATTTT.

This clonotype was seen ten or more times. CDR3 bases: TGTGCCAGCAGTTCGAGCGGGAGGGCCGTTGAGCAGTTCTTC. It is translated as CASSSSGRAVEQFF. This chain uses TRBV28 with TRBJ2-1, with 10 bases that match TRBD2. The CDR3 length is 14 residues. J gave up 9 bases and V 4 bases, and 6 bases lay outside the gene matches. CDR1 MDHEN and CDR2 SYDVKM come from the germline V gene.

Details on this clonotype: Given a much more abundant clone one base away, this may be a read error. The chain links TRBV9 to TRBJ2-7, with no clear D. The germline V gene has CDR1 SGDLS and CDR2 YYNGEE. The CDR3 is 13 amino acids. CDR3 protein: CASSPGTHHERYF. The CDR3 DNA reads as TGTGCCAGCAGCCCCGGCACCCACCACGAGCGGTACTTC. Full variable domain (outside the CDR3, taken from reference TRBV9 and TRBJ2-7): DSGVTQTPKHLITATGQRVTLRCSPRSGDLSVYWYQQSLDQGLQFLIQYYNGEERAKGNILERFSAQQFPDLHSELNLSSLELGDSALYFCASSPGTHHERYFGPGTRLTVT.

About this clonotype: A much larger clone lies a single base off, so this may be a read error. The chain joins TRBV12-3 or TRBV12-4 to TRBJ2-3; D remains unclear. This CDR3 is built from 14 residues. Between the trimmed V and J ends, which lost 11 bases and 0 bases, there was a span of 15 bases. DNA for the CDR3: TGTGCCTGCCTGTTCGGGCCTAGCACAGATACGCAGTATTTT. Its translation: CACLFGPSTDTQYF.

This clonotype was counted many times. The J gene is TRBJ2-2, the V gene TRBV6-2 or TRBV6-3, with TRBD2 matching over 9 bases. Germline lookup yields CDR1 MNHEY and CDR2 SVGEGT. V gave up 6 bases and J gave up 3 bases; unmatched junction bases: 5. This CDR3 has 15 residues. The CDR3 is CASSWGLAYTGELFF. The CDR3, as DNA: TGTGCCAGCAGCTGGGGACTAGCTTACACCGGGGAGCTGTTTTTT.

The sample holds many counts of this clonotype. J is TRBJ2-5 and V is TRBV7-9; D could derive from TRBD1 or TRBD2 (5 bases each). Trimming took off 4 bases at V and 1 base at J, with 10 bases between the two ends. Per the germline V gene, CDR1 is SEHNR and CDR2 is FQNEAQ (reference sequence). The CDR3 spans 14 residues. The DNA for the CDR3 is TGTGCCAGCAGCTCATCGGGGACCCAAGAGACCCAGTACTTC. It specifies CASSSSGTQETQYF.

The sample holds many counts of this clonotype. J is TRBJ2-7 and V is TRBV12-3 or TRBV12-4; possibly TRBD1 for D (6 bases). The CDR3 length is 13 residues. V was pared by 5 bases and J by 1 base, with 9 bases between. The CDR3 loop is CASSNGQSYEQYF. CDR3 nucleotides: TGTGCCAGCAGTAATGGACAGTCCTACGAGCAGTACTTC.

This clonotype was recorded only once. A read error may produce the germline difference seen at one junction end. CDR3 nucleotide sequence: TGTGCCAGCGGCTTCACCGCCTGGGGCGAGCAGTACTTC. This codes for CASGFTAWGEQYF. The chain links TRBV11-3 to TRBJ2-7; D ambiguous. Germline V lookup: CDR1 SGHNT, CDR2 YENEEA. This CDR3 contains 13 residues. The full variable domain, rest sourced from reference TRBV11-3 and TRBJ2-7, is EAGVVQSPRYKIIEKKQPVAFWCNPISGHNTLYWYLQNLGQGPELLIRYENEEAVDDSQLPKDRFSAERLKGVDSTLKIQPAELGDSAVYLCASGFTAWGEQYFGPGTRLTVT.

About this clonotype itself: With a much larger clone just one base away, this may be a read error. The V and J genes are TRBV28 and TRBJ2-2; TRBD1 aligns across 11 bases. The CDR3 extends over 18 amino acids. Germline assignment: CDR1 MDHEN and CDR2 SYDVKM. The junction had 11 bases not matched to a gene; V was cut back by 5 bases and J by 3 bases. The CDR3 DNA is TGTGCCAGCAGTACAACCCTGGACAGGGGGCAGGACACCGGGGAGCTGTTTTTT. Its protein is CASSTTLDRGQDTGELFF.

The V call is TRBV20-1, the J call TRBJ2-5; possible D gene TRBD2, 5 bases. The CDR3 loop spans 17 amino acids. In germline, CDR1 is DFQATT, CDR2 SNEGSKA (reference sequence). Trimming stripped 5 bases from V and 1 base from J, with 23 bases between. Here the CDR3 reads CSAPPLALATLQETQYF. DNA of the CDR3: TGCAGTGCTCCTCCCTTGGCGCTAGCTACTCTCCAAGAGACCCAGTACTTC.

This clonotype was counted a few times. The rearrangement uses TRBV6-6 and TRBJ1-4; D gene unclear. The CDR3 is 12 residues long. The germline V and J ends were trimmed by 8 bases and 7 bases, with 11 bases remaining between them. From germline, CDR1 is MNHNY and CDR2 SVGAGI (reference sequence). This chain's CDR3 is CASRAGAEKLFF. Here the CDR3 DNA reads TGTGCCAGCCGGGCAGGTGCTGAAAAACTGTTTTTT.

This clonotype was detected ten times or more. The chain joins TRBV12-3 or TRBV12-4 to TRBJ2-3, with D possibly matching TRBD2 (5 bases). The CDR3 is 15 residues long. Trimming took off 0 bases at V and 0 bases at J, with 7 bases between the two ends. For the CDR3, the DNA is TGTGCCAGCAGTTTAGCGGGAGCTAGCACAGATACGCAGTATTTT. As protein: CASSLAGASTDTQYF.

This clonotype has just a few counts. A much larger clone sits a single nucleotide away, making a read error possible. The chain recombines TRBV18 with TRBJ2-3; D perhaps matches TRBD1 (5 bases). This CDR3 is 15 amino acids long. Germline V CDR1 and CDR2: KGHSH, LQKENI. The CDR3 DNA is TGTGTCAGCTCACATGTGGGGCCTAGCACAGATACGCAGTATTTT. Encoded protein: CVSSHVGPSTDTQYF.

This clonotype has ten or more counts. This chain uses TRBV19 with TRBJ1-5; D not resolved. This CDR3 has 13 amino acids. CDR1 LNHDA and CDR2 SQIVND come from the germline V gene (reference sequence). The ends were cut back, 6 bases at V and 4 bases at J, with 10 bases in the middle. Here the CDR3 reads CASSLSYNQPQHF. CDR3 sequence (DNA): TGTGCCAGTAGCCTATCCTATAATCAGCCCCAGCATTTT.